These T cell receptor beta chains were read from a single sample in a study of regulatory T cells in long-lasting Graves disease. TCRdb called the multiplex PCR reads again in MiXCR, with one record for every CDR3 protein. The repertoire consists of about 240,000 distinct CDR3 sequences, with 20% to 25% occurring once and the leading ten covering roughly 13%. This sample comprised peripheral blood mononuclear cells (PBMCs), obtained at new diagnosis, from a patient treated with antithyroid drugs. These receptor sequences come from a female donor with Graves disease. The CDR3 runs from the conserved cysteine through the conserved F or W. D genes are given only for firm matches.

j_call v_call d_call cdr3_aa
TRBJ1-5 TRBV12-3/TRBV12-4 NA CASSYRENQPQHF
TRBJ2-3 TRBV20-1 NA CSAPTQSTDTQYF
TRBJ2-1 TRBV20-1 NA CSALKDWYNEQFF
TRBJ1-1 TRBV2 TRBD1 CASRGPGQGTEAFF
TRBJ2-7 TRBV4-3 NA CASSQGPGAVDEQYF
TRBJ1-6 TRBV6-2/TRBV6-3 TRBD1 CASSYSTGEDSPLHF
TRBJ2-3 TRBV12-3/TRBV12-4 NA CASSFGGVATDTQYF
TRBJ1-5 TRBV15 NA CATSRGGGDRPQHF
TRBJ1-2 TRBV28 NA CASSIGTVANYGYTF
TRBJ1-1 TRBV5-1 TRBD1 CASSVDRGNTEAFF
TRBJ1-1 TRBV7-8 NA CASRTGLGEAFF
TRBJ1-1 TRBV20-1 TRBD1 CSARETGANTEAFF
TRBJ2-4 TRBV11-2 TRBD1 CASSYRQGTKNIQYF
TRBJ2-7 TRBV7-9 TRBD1 CASSLTGDEQYF
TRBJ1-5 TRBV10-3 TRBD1 CAISERQGEPQHF
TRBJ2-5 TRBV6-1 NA CASSARSQETQYF
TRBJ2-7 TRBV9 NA CASSVGVGGRSSYEQYF
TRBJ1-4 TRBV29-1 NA CSVGSKADPTREKLFF
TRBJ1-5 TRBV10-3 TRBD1 CAISERQGAWQPQHF
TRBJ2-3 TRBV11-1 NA CASSFLRGARTDTQYF
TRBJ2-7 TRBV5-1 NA CASSWGGAGTDEQYF
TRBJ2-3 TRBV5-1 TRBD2 CASKTGTSGSTVDTQYF
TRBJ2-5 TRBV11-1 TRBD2 CAGSLITGGETQYF
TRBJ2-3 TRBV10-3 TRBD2 CAIRTSSGGSTDTQYF
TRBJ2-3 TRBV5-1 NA CASSLSPADTQYF
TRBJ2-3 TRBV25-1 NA CASSSSAKADTQYF
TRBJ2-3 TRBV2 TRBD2 CASSATGTSGSPTGTDTQYF
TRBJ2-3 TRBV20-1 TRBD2 CSARRLASTDTQYF
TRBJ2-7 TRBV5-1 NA CASSEGQGAYEQYF
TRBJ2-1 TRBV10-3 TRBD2 CATSGLGDNEQFF